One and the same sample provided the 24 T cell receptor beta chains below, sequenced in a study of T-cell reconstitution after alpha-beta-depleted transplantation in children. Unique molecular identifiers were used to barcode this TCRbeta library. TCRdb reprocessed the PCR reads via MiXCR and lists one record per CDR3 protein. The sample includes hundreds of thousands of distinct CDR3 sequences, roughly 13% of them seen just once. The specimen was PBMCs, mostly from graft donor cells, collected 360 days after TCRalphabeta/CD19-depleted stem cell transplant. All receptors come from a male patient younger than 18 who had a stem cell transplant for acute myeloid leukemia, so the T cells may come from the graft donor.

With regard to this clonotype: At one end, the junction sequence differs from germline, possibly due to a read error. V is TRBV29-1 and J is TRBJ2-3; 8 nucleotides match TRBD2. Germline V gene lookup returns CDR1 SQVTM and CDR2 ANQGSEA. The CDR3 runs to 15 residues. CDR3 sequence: CSIEASGSSTDTQYF. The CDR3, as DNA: TGCAGCATTGAGGCTAGCGGGTCTAGCACAGATACGCAGTATTTT.

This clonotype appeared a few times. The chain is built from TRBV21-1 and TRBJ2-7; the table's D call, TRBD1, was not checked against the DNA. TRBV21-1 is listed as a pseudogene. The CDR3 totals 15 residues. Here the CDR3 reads CASSKEGRQTYEQYF. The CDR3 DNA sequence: TGTGCCAGCAGCAAAGAGGGGAGACAGACGTACGAGCAGTACTTC.

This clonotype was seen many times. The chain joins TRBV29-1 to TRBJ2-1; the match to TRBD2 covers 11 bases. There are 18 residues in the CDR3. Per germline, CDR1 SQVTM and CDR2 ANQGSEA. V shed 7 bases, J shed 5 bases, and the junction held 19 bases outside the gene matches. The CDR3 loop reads CSAERPGLAVSHDNEQFF. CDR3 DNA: TGCAGCGCTGAGCGTCCGGGACTAGCGGTTTCTCACGACAATGAGCAGTTCTTC.

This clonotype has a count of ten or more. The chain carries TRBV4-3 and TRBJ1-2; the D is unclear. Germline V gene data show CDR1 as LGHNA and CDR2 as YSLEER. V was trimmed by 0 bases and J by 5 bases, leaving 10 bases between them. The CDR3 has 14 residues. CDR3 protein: CASSQESGGYGYTF. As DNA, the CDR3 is TGCGCCAGCAGCCAAGAGAGTGGCGGTTATGGCTACACCTTC.

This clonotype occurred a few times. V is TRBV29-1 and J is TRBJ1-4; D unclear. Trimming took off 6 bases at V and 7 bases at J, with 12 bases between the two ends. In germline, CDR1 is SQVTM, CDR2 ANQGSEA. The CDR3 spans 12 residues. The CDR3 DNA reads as TGCAGCGTGTCGGGAAGTGGTGAAAAACTGTTTTTT. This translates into CSVSGSGEKLFF. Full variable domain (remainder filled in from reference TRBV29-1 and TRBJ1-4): SAVISQKPSRDICQRGTSLTIQCQVDSQVTMMFWYRQQPGQSLTLIATANQGSEATYESGFVIDKFPISRPNLTFSTLTVSNMSPEDSSIYLCSVSGSGEKLFFGSGTQLSVL.

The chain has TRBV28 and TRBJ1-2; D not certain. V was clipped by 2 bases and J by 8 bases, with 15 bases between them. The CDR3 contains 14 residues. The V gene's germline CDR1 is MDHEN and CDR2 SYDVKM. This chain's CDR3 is CASSLVQPGNGYTF. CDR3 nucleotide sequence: TGTGCCAGCAGTTTAGTACAGCCTGGGAACGGCTACACCTTC.

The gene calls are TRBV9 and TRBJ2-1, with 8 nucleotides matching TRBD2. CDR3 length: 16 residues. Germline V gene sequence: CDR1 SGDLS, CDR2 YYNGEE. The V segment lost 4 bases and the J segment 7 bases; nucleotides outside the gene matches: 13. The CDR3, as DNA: TGTGCCAGCAGCCCCCAAAGGGCTAGCGGGTTAAATGAGCAGTTCTTC. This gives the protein CASSPQRASGLNEQFF.

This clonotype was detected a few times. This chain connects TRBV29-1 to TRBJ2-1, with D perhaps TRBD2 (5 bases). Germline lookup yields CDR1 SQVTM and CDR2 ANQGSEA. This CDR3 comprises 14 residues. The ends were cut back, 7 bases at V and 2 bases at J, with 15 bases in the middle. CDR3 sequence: CSGIAFTAYNEQFF. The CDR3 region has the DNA TGCAGCGGGATAGCGTTTACTGCCTACAATGAGCAGTTCTTC.

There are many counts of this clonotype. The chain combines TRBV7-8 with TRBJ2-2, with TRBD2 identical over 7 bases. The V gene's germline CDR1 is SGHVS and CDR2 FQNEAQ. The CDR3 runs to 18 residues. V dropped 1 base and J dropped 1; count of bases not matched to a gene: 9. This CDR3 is CASSLGGRLAVNTGELFF. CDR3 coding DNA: TGTGCCAGCAGCTTAGGGGGTCGGCTAGCGGTGAACACCGGGGAGCTGTTTTTT.

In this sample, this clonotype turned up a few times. The CDR3 DNA reads TGCAGTGCTAGAGATAGGGACAGGGCTCCCTACGAGCAGTACTTC. It codes for CSARDRDRAPYEQYF. The rearrangement joins TRBV20-1 to TRBJ2-7; TRBD1 matches at 9 bases. Per the germline V gene, CDR1 is DFQATT and CDR2 is SNEGSKA (reference sequence). J gave up 2 bases and V 0 bases, and 5 bases lay outside the gene matches. The CDR3 is 15 amino acids.

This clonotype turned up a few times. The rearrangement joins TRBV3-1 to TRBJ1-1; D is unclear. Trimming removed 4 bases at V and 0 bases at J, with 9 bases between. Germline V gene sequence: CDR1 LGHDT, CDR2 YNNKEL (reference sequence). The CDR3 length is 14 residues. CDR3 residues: CASSRWTVNTEAFF. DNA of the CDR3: TGTGCCAGCAGCCGTTGGACGGTGAACACTGAAGCTTTCTTT.

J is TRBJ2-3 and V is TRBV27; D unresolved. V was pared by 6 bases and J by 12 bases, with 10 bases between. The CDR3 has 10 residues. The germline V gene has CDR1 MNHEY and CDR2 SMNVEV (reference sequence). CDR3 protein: CASSPCKQYF. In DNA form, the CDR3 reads TGTGCCAGCAGCCCCTGTAAACAGTATTTT.

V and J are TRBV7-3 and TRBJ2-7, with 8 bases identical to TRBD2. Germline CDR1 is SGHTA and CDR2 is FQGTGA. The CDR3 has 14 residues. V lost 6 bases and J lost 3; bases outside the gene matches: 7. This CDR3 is CASRSSGSYYEQYF. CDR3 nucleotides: TGTGCCAGCAGATCTAGCGGGTCCTACTACGAGCAGTACTTC.

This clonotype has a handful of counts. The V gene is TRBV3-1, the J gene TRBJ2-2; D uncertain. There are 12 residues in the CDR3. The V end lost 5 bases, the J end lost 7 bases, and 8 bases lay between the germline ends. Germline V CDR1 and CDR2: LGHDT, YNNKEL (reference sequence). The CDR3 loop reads CASSSAGGELFF. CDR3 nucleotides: TGTGCCAGCAGCTCCGCTGGCGGGGAGCTGTTTTTT.

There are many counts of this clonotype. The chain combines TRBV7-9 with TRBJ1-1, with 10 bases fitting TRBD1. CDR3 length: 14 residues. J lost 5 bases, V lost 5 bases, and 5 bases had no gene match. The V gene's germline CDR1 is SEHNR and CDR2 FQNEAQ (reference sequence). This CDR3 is CASSPGTGETEAFF. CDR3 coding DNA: TGTGCCAGCAGCCCCGGGACAGGGGAAACTGAAGCTTTCTTT.

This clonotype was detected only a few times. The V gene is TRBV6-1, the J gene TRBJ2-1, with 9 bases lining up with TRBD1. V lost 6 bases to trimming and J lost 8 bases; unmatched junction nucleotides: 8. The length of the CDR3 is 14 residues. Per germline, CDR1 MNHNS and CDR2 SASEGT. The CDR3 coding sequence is TGTGCCAGCAGAACCGGGACAGGGTTGGATGAGCAGTTCTTC. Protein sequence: CASRTGTGLDEQFF.

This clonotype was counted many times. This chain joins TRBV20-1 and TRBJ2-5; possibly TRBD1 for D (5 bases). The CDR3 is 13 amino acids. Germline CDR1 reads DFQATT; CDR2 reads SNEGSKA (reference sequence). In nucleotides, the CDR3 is TGCGGAACTTTGGGGCGATACCAAGAGACCCAGTACTTC. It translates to CGTLGRYQETQYF.

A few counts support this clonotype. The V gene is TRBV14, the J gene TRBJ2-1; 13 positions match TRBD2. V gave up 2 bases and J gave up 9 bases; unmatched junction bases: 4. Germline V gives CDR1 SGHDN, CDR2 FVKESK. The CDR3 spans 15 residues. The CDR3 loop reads CASSQTSGRDTEQFF. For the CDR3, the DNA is TGTGCCAGCAGCCAAACTAGCGGGAGGGACACTGAGCAGTTCTTC.

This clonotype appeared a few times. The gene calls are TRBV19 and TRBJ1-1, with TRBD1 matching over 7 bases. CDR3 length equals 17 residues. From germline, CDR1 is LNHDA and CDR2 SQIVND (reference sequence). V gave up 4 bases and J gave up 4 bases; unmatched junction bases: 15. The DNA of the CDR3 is TGTGCCAGTAGTACCGCAGCCGCAGGGGGTTCGAGCACTGAAGCTTTCTTT. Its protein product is CASSTAAAGGSSTEAFF.

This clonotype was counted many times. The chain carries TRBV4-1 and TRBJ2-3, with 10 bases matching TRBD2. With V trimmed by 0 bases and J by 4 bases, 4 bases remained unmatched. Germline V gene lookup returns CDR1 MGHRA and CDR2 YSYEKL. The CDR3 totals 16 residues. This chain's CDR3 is CASSQEASGRPDTQYF. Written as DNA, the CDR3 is TGCGCCAGCAGCCAAGAAGCTAGCGGGAGACCAGATACGCAGTATTTT.

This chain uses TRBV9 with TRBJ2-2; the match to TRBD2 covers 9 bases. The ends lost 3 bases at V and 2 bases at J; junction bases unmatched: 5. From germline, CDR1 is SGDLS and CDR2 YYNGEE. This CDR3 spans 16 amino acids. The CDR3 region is CASSANLAGNTGELFF. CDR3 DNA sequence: TGTGCCAGCAGCGCTAACCTAGCGGGAAACACCGGGGAGCTGTTTTTT.

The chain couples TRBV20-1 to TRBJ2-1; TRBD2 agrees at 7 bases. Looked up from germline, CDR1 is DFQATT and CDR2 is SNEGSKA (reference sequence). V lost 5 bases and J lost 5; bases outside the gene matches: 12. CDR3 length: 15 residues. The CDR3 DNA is TGCAGTGCTCTAGCAGGGAGGGGTTTCAACAATGAGCAGTTCTTC. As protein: CSALAGRGFNNEQFF.

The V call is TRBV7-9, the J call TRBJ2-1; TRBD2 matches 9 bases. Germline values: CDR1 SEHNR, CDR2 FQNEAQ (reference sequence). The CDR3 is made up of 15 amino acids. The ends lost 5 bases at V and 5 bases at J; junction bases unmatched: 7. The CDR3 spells CASSQSAGGHNEQFF. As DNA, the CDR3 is TGTGCCAGCAGCCAGTCAGCGGGAGGCCACAATGAGCAGTTCTTC. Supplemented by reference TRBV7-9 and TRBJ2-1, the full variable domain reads DTGVSQNPRHKITKRGQNVTFRCDPISEHNRLYWYRQTLGQGPEFLTYFQNEAQLEKSRLLSDRFSAERPKGSFSTLEIQRTEQGDSAMYLCASSQSAGGHNEQFFGPGTRLTVL.

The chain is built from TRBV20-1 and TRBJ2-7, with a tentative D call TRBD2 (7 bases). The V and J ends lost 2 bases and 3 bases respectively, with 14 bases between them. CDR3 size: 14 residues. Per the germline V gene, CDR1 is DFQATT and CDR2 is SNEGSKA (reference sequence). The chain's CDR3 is CSARRGGANYEQYF. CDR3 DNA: TGCAGTGCTAGAAGGGGGGGGGCCAACTACGAGCAGTACTTC.